This record concerns one T cell receptor (beta chain) sequence. Its antigen is undetermined. This may be a read error, as it is one base from a much larger clone. The conserved phenylalanine or tryptophan is not found at the CDR3 terminus, so this likely reflects a read error. This entry belongs to a study of regulatory T cells in long-lasting Graves disease. Across the study: Patients newly diagnosed with Graves' had been on antithyroid drugs for under 3 months.

Building the TCR beta libraries relied on iRepertoire HTBI primers, and CDR3 regions underwent Arm-PCR. TCRdb re-derived calls from the multiplex PCR reads in MiXCR, one entry per CDR3 protein. The sample carries 300,000 to 400,000 distinct CDR3 sequences, around 16% recorded once. Losses at the gene ends were 0 bases for V and 7 bases for J; bases not matched to a gene: 7. Germline V CDR1 and CDR2: MNHEY, SVGEGT. There are 16 residues in the CDR3. Overall study results and limits: With persistent disease, TRBV28, TRBJ1-2 and TRBJ2-5 were the favored segments.

The time point denotes: newly diagnosed GD, antithyroid drugs for less than 3 months. Following extraction of RNA from PBMCs, that RNA was used to make the TCR library. Guidelines of the American Thyroid Association were used to diagnose Graves' disease. The specimen comprised peripheral blood mononuclear cells (PBMCs), sampled at new diagnosis, from a patient treated with antithyroid drugs. The source of this sequence is a female donor with Graves disease. The chain employs TRBV6-2 or TRBV6-3 and TRBJ2-1; 9 positions agree with TRBD2. For the CDR3, the DNA is TGTGCCAGCAGTTACTCGATAGCGGGAGTGGTAAATGAGCAGTTCCTC. Amino acid sequence: CASSYSIAGVVNEQFL.